These 29 T cell receptor beta chains were sequenced from one sample in a study of blood T cells in healthy people across ages. Through a sample-barcoded 5' primer and a J-beta primer mix, a second PCR was run for roughly 7 to 12 cycles. A single record per CDR3 protein comes from TCRdb applying MiXCR to the 5' RACE reads. In the table there are about 640,000 distinct CDR3 sequences, 58% of which are singletons. The specimen was blood. These receptors originate from a man aged 55 to 70 in good health.

On this clonotype itself: A much larger clone lies one base from this, so it may be a read error. The chain is built from TRBV4-1 and TRBJ2-5, with D uncertain. This CDR3 comprises 16 residues. Germline V gives CDR1 MGHRA, CDR2 YSYEKL. CDR3 region: CAGSQTSQTYQETQYF. The CDR3 nucleotides are TGCGCCGGCAGCCAAACCTCCCAAACATACCAAGAGACCCAGTACTTC.

V and J are TRBV10-2 and TRBJ2-1; TRBD2 matches 15 bases. The CDR3 contains 16 residues. V dropped 6 bases and J dropped 4; count of bases not matched to a gene: 4. Looked up from germline, CDR1 is WSHSY and CDR2 is SAAADI. The DNA for the CDR3 is TGCGCCAGCAGGAGGACTAGCGGGGGGGAGTACAATGAGCAGTTCTTC. Protein: CASRRTSGGEYNEQFF.

The rearrangement uses TRBV6-5 and TRBJ2-4, with D perhaps being TRBD1 or TRBD2 (6 bases each). The J call may be wrong; the DNA end is better matched by TRBJ2-7. The CDR3 sequence is 15 residues long. Germline-derived CDR1 and CDR2 are MNHEY and SVGAGI. The CDR3 DNA reads TGTGCCAGCAGTTACGTCGCTAGCGAGGGGGACGAGCAGTACTTC. It encodes CASSYVASEGDEQYF.

The chain links TRBV20-1 to TRBJ2-7; 7 bases agree with TRBD1. CDR1 and CDR2 (germline): DFQATT, SNEGSKA (reference sequence). There are 13 residues in the CDR3. Trimming removed 6 bases from V and 0 bases from J; junction bases left unmatched: 5. The CDR3 DNA follows: TGCAGTGCCGCCGGACAGGCCTCCTACGAGCAGTACTTC. The encoded protein is CSAAGQASYEQYF.

The V call is TRBV6-2 or TRBV6-3, the J call TRBJ2-1, with TRBD1 as a possible D gene (8 bases). Germline lookup yields CDR1 MNHEY and CDR2 SVGEGT. The ends were cut back, 6 bases at V and 5 bases at J, with 14 bases in the middle. The CDR3 totals 14 residues. CDR3 loop: CASRTGGGHNEQFF. The CDR3, as DNA: TGTGCCAGCAGAACAGGGGGGGGCCACAATGAGCAGTTCTTC.

A single count supports this clonotype. This rearrangement joins TRBV7-2 to TRBJ2-1, with no clear D. The V end was cut by 1 base, the J end by 4 bases, with 11 bases between. Per the germline V gene, CDR1 is SGHTA and CDR2 is FQGNSA. The CDR3 runs 15 residues. The CDR3 nucleotides are TGTGCCAGCAGCTTAGACTGGCGCCAATACAATGAGCAGTTCTTC. Translating gives CASSLDWRQYNEQFF.

The rearrangement uses TRBV9 and TRBJ1-5; no clear D. Germline V CDR1 and CDR2: SGDLS, YYNGEE. V lost 4 bases, J lost 11 bases, and 16 bases lay in between. The CDR3 totals 13 residues. CDR3: CASSPTDESAQHF. CDR3 DNA sequence: TGTGCCAGCAGCCCGACGGACGAATCGGCCCAGCATTTT. Based on the CDR3 plus reference TRBV9 and TRBJ1-5, the full variable domain is DSGVTQTPKHLITATGQRVTLRCSPRSGDLSVYWYQQSLDQGLQFLIQYYNGEERAKGNILERFSAQQFPDLHSELNLSSLELGDSALYFCASSPTDESAQHFGDGTRLSIL.

Comments on this clonotype: At one of its ends the junction is not consistent with the germline gene, which may arise from a read error. The chain recombines TRBV4-1 with TRBJ2-3; D unclear. The germline gives CDR1 MGHRA, CDR2 YSYEKL. This CDR3 spans 15 amino acids. Here the CDR3 reads CASSQDRTGTDTQYF. Here the CDR3 DNA reads TGCGCCAGCAGCCAAGATCGGACCGGCACTGATACGCAGTATTTT.

This clonotype was found once. The rearrangement uses TRBV14 and TRBJ2-7; 9 positions agree with TRBD1. The J segment lost 5 bases and the V segment lost 4 bases, leaving 6 bases of the junction unmatched. Germline V gives CDR1 SGHDN, CDR2 FVKESK. The CDR3 is 14 residues long. The CDR3 sequence is CASSPGTGRNEQYF. The CDR3 region has the DNA TGTGCCAGCAGCCCAGGGACAGGGAGAAACGAGCAGTACTTC. The full variable domain, in which reference TRBV14 and TRBJ2-7 provide the parts outside the CDR3, is EAGVTQFPSHSVIEKGQTVTLRCDPISGHDNLYWYRRVMGKEIKFLLHFVKESKQDESGMPNNRFLAERTGGTYSTLKVQPAELEDSGVYFCASSPGTGRNEQYFGPGTRLTVT.

The V call is TRBV25-1, the J call TRBJ1-1; possibly TRBD1 for D (5 bases). The V gene lost 3 bases and the J gene lost 5 bases, with 16 bases spanning the gap. CDR1 and CDR2 from the germline V gene are MGHDK and SYGVNS. CDR3 length: 15 residues. The CDR3 bases are TGTGCCAGCAGTGATTTGGACCGCGGGGGAACTGAAGCTTTCTTT. This codes for CASSDLDRGGTEAFF. Filled out from reference TRBV25-1 and TRBJ1-1, the complete variable domain reads EADIYQTPRYLVIGTGKKITLECSQTMGHDKMYWYQQDPGMELHLIHYSYGVNSTEKGDLSSESTVSRIRTEHFPLTLESARPSHTSQYLCASSDLDRGGTEAFFGQGTRLTVV.

This clonotype occurred a few times. The chain employs TRBV29-1 and TRBJ2-1; 10 bases agree with TRBD1. In germline, CDR1 is SQVTM, CDR2 ANQGSEA. The ends lost 6 bases at V and 9 bases at J; junction bases unmatched: 2. This CDR3 spans 11 amino acids. CDR3 loop: CSVGQGVEQFF. In DNA form, the CDR3 reads TGCAGCGTCGGACAGGGGGTTGAGCAGTTCTTC.

The genes are TRBV20-1 and TRBJ2-2; D is possibly TRBD1 (6 bases). Deletions cut 5 bases from V and 5 bases from J, with 15 bases between. The CDR3 is made up of 14 amino acids. CDR1 and CDR2 from the germline V gene are DFQATT and SNEGSKA (reference sequence). The CDR3 region is CSALSQGMTGELFF. CDR3 bases: TGCAGTGCTCTTTCCCAGGGGATGACCGGGGAGCTGTTTTTT.

The J gene is TRBJ1-2, the V gene TRBV14; no clear D gene. V was shortened by 4 bases and J by 8 bases, with 11 bases between the two germline ends. Germline values: CDR1 SGHDN, CDR2 FVKESK. The CDR3 length is 12 residues. CDR3 amino acids: CASSPAAWGYTF. The DNA of the CDR3 is TGTGCCAGCAGCCCGGCAGCTTGGGGCTACACCTTC.

The genes are TRBV6-6 and TRBJ1-5; TRBD1 agrees at 7 bases. Germline CDR1 MNHNY, CDR2 SVGAGI (reference sequence). This CDR3 comprises 14 residues. The trim removed 5 bases at V and 6 bases at J, leaving 7 bases unmatched. The CDR3 bases are TGTGCCAGCAGTCGAGACAGGGTTGTTCAGCCCCAGCATTTT. Protein sequence: CASSRDRVVQPQHF.

Only a few counts were recorded for this clonotype. The gene calls are TRBV7-2 and TRBJ2-7, with D possibly being TRBD1 (5 bases). Trimming pared 2 bases from V and 1 base from J, leaving 15 bases between. From germline, CDR1 is SGHTA and CDR2 FQGNSA. The CDR3 has 16 amino acids. CDR3 loop: CASSLRGSPGSYEQYF. As DNA, the CDR3 is TGTGCCAGCAGCTTAAGGGGCTCCCCAGGGTCCTACGAGCAGTACTTC.

This clonotype was detected once. The chain uses TRBV12-3 or TRBV12-4 and TRBJ2-1; TRBD2 aligns across 13 bases. Unmatched junction bases numbered 15, after V lost 3 bases and J lost 4 bases. The CDR3 sequence is 20 residues long. CDR3 region: CASSFEWLDRTSGGYNEQFF. For the CDR3, the DNA is TGTGCCAGCAGTTTTGAGTGGTTGGACAGGACTAGCGGGGGTTACAATGAGCAGTTCTTC.

This clonotype was counted between two and nine times. The chain is built from TRBV4-1 and TRBJ2-7; TRBD2 matches 12 bases. The CDR3 loop spans 15 amino acids. The V gene end was trimmed by 3 bases and the J gene end by 3 bases; junction bases not matched to a gene: 3. The germline CDR1 and CDR2 sequences are MGHRA and YSYEKL. The CDR3: CASSQTSGGGYEQYF. The CDR3 DNA reads as TGCGCCAGCAGCCAGACTAGCGGGGGAGGCTACGAGCAGTACTTC.

This clonotype was seen a handful of times. The CDR3 here is CSVGVLRDRGHEQYF. The DNA of the CDR3 is TGCAGCGTTGGGGTTCTGCGGGACAGGGGCCACGAGCAGTACTTC. This chain uses TRBV29-1 with TRBJ2-5, with 10 bases identical to TRBD1. With the DNA end fitting TRBJ2-7 better, the J assignment may be wrong. This CDR3 has 15 residues. Per the germline V gene, CDR1 is SQVTM and CDR2 is ANQGSEA.

The chain recombines TRBV4-1 with TRBJ1-1; weak D call: TRBD1 (6 bases). Germline CDR1 is MGHRA and CDR2 is YSYEKL. Deletions cut 1 base from V and 4 bases from J, with 13 bases between. The CDR3 consists of 15 residues. The CDR3 here is CASSQVPGGGTEAFF. The CDR3 DNA reads TGCGCCAGCAGCCAAGTGCCCGGGGGCGGCACTGAAGCTTTCTTT.

In its sample, this clonotype was seen many times. The V call is TRBV2, the J call TRBJ2-3, with TRBD2 as a possible D gene (6 bases). The CDR3 contains 13 residues. Germline V gene data show CDR1 as SNHLY and CDR2 as FYNNEI. CDR3 nucleotides: TGTGCGAGGGGCGGGGTAGGCACAGATACGCAGTATTTT. Amino acids: CARGGVGTDTQYF. Full variable domain (missing parts from reference TRBV2 and TRBJ2-3): EPEVTQTPSHQVTQMGQEVILRCVPISNHLYFYWYRQILGQKVEFLVSFYNNEISEKSEIFDDQFSVERPDGSNFTLKIRSTKLEDSAMYFCARGGVGTDTQYFGPGTRLTVL.

V gene TRBV5-1 combines with J gene TRBJ2-5; D uncertain. Germline CDR1 and CDR2: SGHRS and YFSETQ. V lost 1 base, J lost 0 bases, and 7 bases lay in between. This CDR3 is 14 amino acids long. CDR3 amino acids: CASSLNSDQETQYF. In DNA form, the CDR3 reads TGCGCCAGCAGCTTGAACTCCGACCAAGAGACCCAGTACTTC.

The chain recombines TRBV5-1 with TRBJ2-1; 10 bases align to TRBD2. The ends lost 4 bases at V and 4 bases at J; junction bases unmatched: 5. The CDR3 extends over 15 amino acids. Germline lookup yields CDR1 SGHRS and CDR2 YFSETQ. The CDR3 sequence: CASSIAGGIYNEQFF. The DNA of the CDR3 is TGCGCCAGCAGCATAGCGGGGGGCATTTACAATGAGCAGTTCTTC.

As regards this clonotype: Possible read error: a much larger clone is one base away. This chain uses TRBV4-2 with TRBJ2-1; D remains unclear. Germline CDR1 is LGHNA and CDR2 is YNFKEQ. The CDR3 length is 13 residues. In DNA form, the CDR3 reads TGTGCCAGCAGCCCCCTCAAGGGCGATGAGCGGTTCTTC. Residues: CASSPLKGDERFF.

V gene TRBV5-5 combines with J gene TRBJ2-7; 7 bases are a match to TRBD2. Germline V gene sequence: CDR1 SGHKS, CDR2 YYEKEE (reference sequence). There are 14 residues in the CDR3. Germline trimming cut 1 base from V and 2 bases from J; bases unmatched to any gene: 3. The CDR3 sequence: CASSLRLAAYEQYF. CDR3 DNA: TGTGCCAGCAGCTTGCGACTAGCCGCCTACGAGCAGTACTTC.

This clonotype was found a few times. The rearrangement uses TRBV29-1 and TRBJ2-7; 12 bases map to TRBD2. The CDR3 has 14 amino acids. V was pared by 4 bases and J by 0 bases, with 1 base of the junction left unmatched. CDR1 is SQVTM, CDR2 ANQGSEA, per germline. The CDR3 nucleotides are TGCAGCGTTGGGACTAGCGGGGTCTCCTACGAGCAGTACTTC. Translating gives CSVGTSGVSYEQYF.

The chain uses TRBV6-5 and TRBJ2-1, with 16 bases aligning to TRBD2. CDR1 is MNHEY, CDR2 SVGAGI, per germline. J was trimmed by 10 bases and V by 7 bases; bases with no gene match: 7. This CDR3 has 15 residues. CDR3 coding DNA: TGTGCCAGCATCGGGACTAGCGGGGGGGCCCGAGAGCAGTTCTTC. Translating gives CASIGTSGGAREQFF.

At least ten counts were recorded for this clonotype. DNA of the CDR3: TGTGCCAGCAGTTTCAGTAGAGAGACCCAGTACTTC. Residues: CASSFSRETQYF. The chain has TRBV12-3 or TRBV12-4 and TRBJ2-5; D ambiguous. Trimming removed 3 bases at V and 4 bases at J, with 6 bases between. CDR3 length: 12 amino acids.

CDR3 sequence reads: CASSLSGGWEKLFF. CDR3 bases: TGTGCCAGCAGTTTAAGCGGGGGATGGGAAAAACTGTTTTTT. V usage is TRBV12-3 or TRBV12-4 and J usage is TRBJ1-4; possible D gene TRBD1, 5 bases. V was clipped by 2 bases and J by 8 bases, with 12 bases between them. The CDR3 has 14 amino acids.

The chain has TRBV13 and TRBJ2-7; D may be TRBD1 or TRBD2 (5 bases each). The germline V gene has CDR1 PRHDT and CDR2 FYEKMQ (reference sequence). Trimming stripped 5 bases from V and 2 bases from J, with 13 bases between. This CDR3 has 14 residues. The CDR3 reads CASSKWDAAYEQYF. CDR3 sequence (DNA): TGTGCCAGCAGCAAGTGGGACGCAGCCTACGAGCAGTACTTC.